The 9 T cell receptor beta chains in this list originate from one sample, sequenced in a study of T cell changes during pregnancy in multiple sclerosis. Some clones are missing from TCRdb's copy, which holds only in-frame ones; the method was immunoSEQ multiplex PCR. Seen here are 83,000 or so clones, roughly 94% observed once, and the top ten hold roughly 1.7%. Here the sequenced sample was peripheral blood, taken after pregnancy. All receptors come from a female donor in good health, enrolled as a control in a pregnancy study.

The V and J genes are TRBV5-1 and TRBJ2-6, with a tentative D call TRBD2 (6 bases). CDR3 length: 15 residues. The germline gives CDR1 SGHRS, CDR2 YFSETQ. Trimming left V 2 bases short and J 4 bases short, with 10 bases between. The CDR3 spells CASSFPGAGANVLTF. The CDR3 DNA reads TGCGCCAGCAGCTTTCCGGGAGCGGGGGCCAACGTCCTGACTTTC.

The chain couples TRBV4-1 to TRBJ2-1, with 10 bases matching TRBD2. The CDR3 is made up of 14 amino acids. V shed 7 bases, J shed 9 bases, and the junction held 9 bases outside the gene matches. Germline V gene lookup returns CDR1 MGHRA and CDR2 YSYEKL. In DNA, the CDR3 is TGCGCCAGCAAGAACAGCGGGAGGGCCGGTGAGCAGTTCTTC. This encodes CASKNSGRAGEQFF.

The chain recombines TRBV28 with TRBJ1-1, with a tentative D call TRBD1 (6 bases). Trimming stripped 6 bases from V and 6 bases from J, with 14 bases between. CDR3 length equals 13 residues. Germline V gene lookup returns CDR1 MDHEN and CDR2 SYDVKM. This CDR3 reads CASSLQGTPEAFF. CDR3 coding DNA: TGTGCCAGCAGCCTACAGGGTACCCCTGAAGCTTTCTTT. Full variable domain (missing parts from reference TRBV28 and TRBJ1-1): DVKVTQSSRYLVKRTGEKVFLECVQDMDHENMFWYRQDPGLGLRLIYFSYDVKMKEKGDIPEGYSVSREKKERFSLILESASTNQTSMYLCASSLQGTPEAFFGQGTRLTVV.

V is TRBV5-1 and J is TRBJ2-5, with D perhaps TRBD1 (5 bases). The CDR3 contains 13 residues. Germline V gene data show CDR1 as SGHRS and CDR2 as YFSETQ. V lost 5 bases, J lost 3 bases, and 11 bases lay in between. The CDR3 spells CASRAGLEETQYF. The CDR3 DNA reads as TGCGCCAGCAGGGCAGGGTTGGAAGAGACCCAGTACTTC.

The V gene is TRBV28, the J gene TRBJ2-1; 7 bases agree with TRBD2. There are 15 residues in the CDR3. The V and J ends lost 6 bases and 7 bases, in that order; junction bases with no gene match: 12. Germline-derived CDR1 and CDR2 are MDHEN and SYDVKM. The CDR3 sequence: CASSPGGEGGNEQFF. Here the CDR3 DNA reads TGTGCCAGCAGCCCTGGAGGGGAGGGTGGGAATGAGCAGTTCTTC.

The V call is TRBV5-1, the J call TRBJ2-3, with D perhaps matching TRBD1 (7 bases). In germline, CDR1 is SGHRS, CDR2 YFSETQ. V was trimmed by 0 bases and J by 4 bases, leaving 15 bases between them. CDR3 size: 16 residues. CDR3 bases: TGCGCCAGCAGCTTGGCCAGGGGGGAGATTTCAGATACGCAGTATTTT. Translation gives CASSLARGEISDTQYF.

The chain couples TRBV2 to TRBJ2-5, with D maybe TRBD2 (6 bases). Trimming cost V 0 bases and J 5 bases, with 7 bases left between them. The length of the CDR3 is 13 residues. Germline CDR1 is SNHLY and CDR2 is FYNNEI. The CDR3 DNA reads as TGTGCCAGCAGTGAAGCGGGAGGCGAGACCCAGTACTTC. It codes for CASSEAGGETQYF.

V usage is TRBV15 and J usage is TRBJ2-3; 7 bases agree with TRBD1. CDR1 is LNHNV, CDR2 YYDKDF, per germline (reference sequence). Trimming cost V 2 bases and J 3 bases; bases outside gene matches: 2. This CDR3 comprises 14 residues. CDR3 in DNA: TGTGCCACCAGCAGACTACAGGGGACAGATACGCAGTATTTT. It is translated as CATSRLQGTDTQYF.

The CDR3 loop is CASSDQYVDTQYF. CDR3 bases: TGTGCCAGCAGTGACCAGTACGTAGATACGCAGTATTTT. The chain has TRBV25-1 and TRBJ2-3, with D unresolved. The CDR3 is 13 residues long. Germline V lookup: CDR1 MGHDK, CDR2 SYGVNS. V dropped 3 bases and J dropped 5 bases, with 9 bases sitting between them.